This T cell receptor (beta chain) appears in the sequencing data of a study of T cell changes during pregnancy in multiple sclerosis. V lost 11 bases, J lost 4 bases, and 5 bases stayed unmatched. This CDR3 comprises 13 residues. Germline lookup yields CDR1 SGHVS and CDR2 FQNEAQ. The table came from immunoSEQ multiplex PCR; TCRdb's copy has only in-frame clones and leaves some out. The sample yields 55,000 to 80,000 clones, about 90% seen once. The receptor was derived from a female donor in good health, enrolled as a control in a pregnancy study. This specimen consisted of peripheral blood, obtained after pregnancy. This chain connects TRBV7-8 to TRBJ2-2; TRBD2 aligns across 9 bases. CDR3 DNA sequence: TGTGCCGTCCGAGCGGGGGGCACCGGGGAGCTGTTTTTT. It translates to CAVRAGGTGELFF. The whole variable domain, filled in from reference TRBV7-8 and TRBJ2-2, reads GAGVSQSPRYKVAKRGQDVALRCDPISGHVSLFWYQQALGQGPEFLTYFQNEAQLDKSGLPSDRFFAERPEGSVSTLKIQRTQQEDSAVYLCAVRAGGTGELFFGEGSRLTVL.